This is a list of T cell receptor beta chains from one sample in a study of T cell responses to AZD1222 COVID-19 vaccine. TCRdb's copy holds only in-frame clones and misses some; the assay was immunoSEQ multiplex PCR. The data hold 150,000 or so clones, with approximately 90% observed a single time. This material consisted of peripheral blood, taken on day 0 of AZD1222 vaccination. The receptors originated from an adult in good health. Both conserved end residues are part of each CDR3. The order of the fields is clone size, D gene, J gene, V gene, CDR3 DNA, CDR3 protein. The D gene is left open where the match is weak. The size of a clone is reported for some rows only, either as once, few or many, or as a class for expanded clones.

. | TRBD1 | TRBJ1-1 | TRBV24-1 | TGTGCCACCAGTGAGACAGGGAGGTTAGCTAGGGCTTTCTTT | CATSETGRLARAFF
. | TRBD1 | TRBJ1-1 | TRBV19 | TGTGCCAGTAGTGCCGAGACAGGGTCCGCCTACACTGAAGCTTTCTTT | CASSAETGSAYTEAFF
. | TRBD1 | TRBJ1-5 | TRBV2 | TGTGCCAGCAGCGAACAGGGGGCTGGCAATCAGCCCCAGCATTTT | CASSEQGAGNQPQHF
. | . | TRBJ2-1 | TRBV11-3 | TGTGCCAGCAGCTTAAACCGGGACACATACAATGAGCAGTTCTTC | CASSLNRDTYNEQFF
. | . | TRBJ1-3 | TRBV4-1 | TGCGCCAGCAGCCAAGGCATACAGGACTCTGGAAACACCATATATTTT | CASSQGIQDSGNTIYF
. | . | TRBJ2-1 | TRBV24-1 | TGTGCCACCAGTGACTCTATTCAGGGGACATCCTACAATGAGCAGTTCTTC | CATSDSIQGTSYNEQFF
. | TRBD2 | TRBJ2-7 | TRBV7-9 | TGTGCCAGCAGCCCGACTAGCGGGGGAGAGCAGTACTTC | CASSPTSGGEQYF
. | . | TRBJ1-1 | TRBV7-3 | TGTGCCAGCAGCTTTCAAGGGATGGCTGAAGCTTTCTTT | CASSFQGMAEAFF
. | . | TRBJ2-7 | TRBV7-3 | TGTGCCAGCAGGTCCACACTTGGGACAAACTCCTACGAGCAGTACTTC | CASRSTLGTNSYEQYF
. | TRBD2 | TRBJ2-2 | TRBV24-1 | TGTGCCACCGGTCTGCAGGCGGGAGCTACCGGGGAGCTGTTTTTT | CATGLQAGATGELFF
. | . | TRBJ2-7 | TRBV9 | TGTGCCAGCAGCGTTACAGCTAGCTCCTACGAGCAGTACTTC | CASSVTASSYEQYF
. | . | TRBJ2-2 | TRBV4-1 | TGCGCCAGCACCTTAGAGGGGTCCGGGGAGCTGTTTTTT | CASTLEGSGELFF
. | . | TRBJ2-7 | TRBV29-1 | TGCAGCGTTGAAGGGCAAGACATATACGAGCAGTACTTC | CSVEGQDIYEQYF
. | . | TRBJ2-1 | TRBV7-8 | TGTGCCAGCAGCCCTAGGGTTTTTGCCTACAATGAGCAGTTCTTC | CASSPRVFAYNEQFF
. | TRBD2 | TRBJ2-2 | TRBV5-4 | TGTGCCAGCAGCCGAGGCGGGGGTGATACCGGGGAGCTGTTTTTT | CASSRGGGDTGELFF
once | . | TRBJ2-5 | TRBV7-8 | TGTGCCAGCAAAGGCGGGGTTGGAGGGGAGACCCAGTACTTC | CASKGGVGGETQYF
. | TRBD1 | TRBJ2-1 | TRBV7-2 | TGTGCCAGCAGCTCAACCGGGACAGGGGGATCCGATGAGCAGTTCTTC | CASSSTGTGGSDEQFF
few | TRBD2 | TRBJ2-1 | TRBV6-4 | TGTGCCAGCAGCCCAAGGACTAGCGGGGGGGCCGCTGGTGAGCAGTTCTTC | CASSPRTSGGAAGEQFF
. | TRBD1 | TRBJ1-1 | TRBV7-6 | TGTGCCAGCAGCACAGACAGGGGCGGAGAAGCTTTCTTT | CASSTDRGGEAFF
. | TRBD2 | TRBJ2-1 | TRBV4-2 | TGTGCCAGCAGCCAGACTAGCGGGGGAGGTGGCGATGAGCAGTTCTTC | CASSQTSGGGGDEQFF
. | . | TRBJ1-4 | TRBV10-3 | . | CAISELRAGGGEKLFF
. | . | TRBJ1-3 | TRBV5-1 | TGCGCCAGCGCAAGGACCCTAGGGTCTGGAAACACCATATATTTT | CASARTLGSGNTIYF
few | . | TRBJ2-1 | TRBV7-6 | TGTGCCAGCAGCCGCAACCCTAGCACCCATGAGCAGTTCTTC | CASSRNPSTHEQFF
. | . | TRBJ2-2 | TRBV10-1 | TGCGCCCGAACTCCCGCCTTAGGGTTACTGCGTCCCCACTACACCGGGGAGCTGTTTTTT | CARTPALGLLRPHYTGELFF
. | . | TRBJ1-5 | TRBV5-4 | TGTGCCAGCAGCTTTGGAGGAGGGGGCAATCAGCCCCAGCATTTT | CASSFGGGGNQPQHF
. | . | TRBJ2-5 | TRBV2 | TGTGCCAGCCGCCCCGGAAGGGGCCTCCAAGAGACCCAGTACTTC | CASRPGRGLQETQYF
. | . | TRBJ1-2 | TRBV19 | TGTGCCAGTAGTATAAAAGGCATCAACTATGGCTACACCTTC | CASSIKGINYGYTF
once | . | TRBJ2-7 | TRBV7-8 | TGTGCCAGCAGCTTTACAAGGAGGAGCTCCTACGAGCAGTACTTC | CASSFTRRSSYEQYF
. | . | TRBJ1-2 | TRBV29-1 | TGCAGCGGGCTAAAGGGTGATGGCTACACCTTC | CSGLKGDGYTF
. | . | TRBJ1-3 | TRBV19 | TGTGCCAGTAGTAGGGGTAACGGAAACACCATATATTTT | CASSRGNGNTIYF
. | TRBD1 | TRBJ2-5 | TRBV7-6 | TGTGCCAGCAGCTTATTAGCAGGGGGCGAGACCCAGTACTTC | CASSLLAGGETQYF
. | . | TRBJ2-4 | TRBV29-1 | TGCAGCGTTGAAAATGAAGGCGGTGGCAAAAACATTCAGTACTTC | CSVENEGGGKNIQYF
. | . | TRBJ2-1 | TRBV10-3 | TGTGCCATCATGGAGGGGGGGCTGAATGAGCAGTTCTTC | CAIMEGGLNEQFF
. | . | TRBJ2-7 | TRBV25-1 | TGTGCCAGCAGTGCAGGGTCCTACGAGCAGTACTTC | CASSAGSYEQYF
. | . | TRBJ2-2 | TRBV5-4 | TGTGCCAGCAGCCCGGAAACCTACCAAGACACCGGGGAGCTGTTTTTT | CASSPETYQDTGELFF
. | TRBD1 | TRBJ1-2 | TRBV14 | TGTGCCAGCAGTAAGGACAGGGGCTATGGCTACACCTTC | CASSKDRGYGYTF
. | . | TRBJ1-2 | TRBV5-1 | TGCGCCAGCAGCTTGTTTGTTGGGGGTATAGGGGGCTACACCTTC | CASSLFVGGIGGYTF
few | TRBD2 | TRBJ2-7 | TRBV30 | TGTGCCCGGGGGGGGCAATATGTGTCCGAGCAGTACTTC | CARGGQYVSEQYF
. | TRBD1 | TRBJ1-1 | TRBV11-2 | TGTGCCAGCATCCAAGGGGGCGGATGGACTGAAGCTTTCTTT | CASIQGGGWTEAFF
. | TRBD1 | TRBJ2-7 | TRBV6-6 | TGTGCCAGCAGTGCACCGGACAGGGAGTACGAGCAGTACTTC | CASSAPDREYEQYF